The 19 T cell receptor beta chains below come from one sample, sequenced in a study of identifying expanded T cells in peripheral blood. Produced via immunoSEQ multiplex PCR; TCRdb's table is partial and in-frame only. The table records around 60,000 clones, approximately 80% of them present only once. The specimen sequenced was blood. These receptors came from a person between 18 and 75 years old in good health.

This clone has more than one count but fewer than ten. The chain combines TRBV2 with TRBJ2-2; D remains ambiguous. The V and J ends lost 7 bases and 4 bases respectively, with 7 bases between them. Germline V gives CDR1 SNHLY, CDR2 FYNNEI. CDR3 length equals 12 residues. The CDR3 DNA sequence: TGTGCCAGCAAGGTGGGCACCGGGGAGCTGTTTTTT. Translated: CASKVGTGELFF.

This clone was detected only once. The chain employs TRBV10-3 and TRBJ2-1, with TRBD2 identical over 8 bases. Trimming at V came to 6 bases and at J to 3 bases, leaving 10 bases not matched to a gene. The CDR3 loop spans 16 amino acids. In germline, CDR1 is ENHRY, CDR2 SYGVKD. CDR3 residues: CAISREGSGNYNEQFF. CDR3 nucleotides: TGTGCCATCAGCCGGGAGGGGAGCGGGAACTACAATGAGCAGTTCTTC.

This clone has just one count. This rearrangement joins TRBV5-4 to TRBJ1-2, with 8 bases aligning to TRBD1. CDR1 is SGHNT and CDR2 is YYREEE in the germline V gene (reference sequence). CDR3 size: 13 residues. The V gene end was trimmed by 4 bases and the J gene end by 7 bases; junction bases not matched to a gene: 6. The CDR3 nucleotides read TGTGCCAGCAGCAGGACAGGGTCGTTTGGCTACACCTTC. It specifies CASSRTGSFGYTF.

The CDR3 DNA reads as TGTGCCAGCAGTTACTCAGTGGGACAGACCTCCTACGAGCAGTACTTC. Its protein product is CASSYSVGQTSYEQYF. The J gene is TRBJ2-7, the V gene TRBV6-5; 7 bases are a match to TRBD1. V was clipped by 0 bases and J by 0 bases; unmatched bases: 5. In germline, CDR1 is MNHEY, CDR2 SVGAGI. This CDR3 is built from 16 residues.

The chain combines TRBV15 with TRBJ2-5; 10 bases fit TRBD2. The V and J ends lost 0 bases and 4 bases, in that order; junction bases with no gene match: 8. This CDR3 has 17 residues. CDR1 LNHNV and CDR2 YYDKDF come from the germline V gene (reference sequence). The CDR3, as DNA: TGTGCCACCAGCAGAGATAGGAGCGGGAGGGGGGTAGAGACCCAGTACTTC. Translating it yields CATSRDRSGRGVETQYF.

The chain links TRBV5-1 to TRBJ2-2; D perhaps matches TRBD1 (6 bases). Trimming stripped 3 bases from V and 0 bases from J, with 12 bases between. Germline V CDR1 and CDR2: SGHRS, YFSETQ. This CDR3 has 16 amino acids. CDR3 nucleotide sequence: TGCGCCAGCAGCTCTCAAACAGGGCCGAACACCGGGGAGCTGTTTTTT. Translating gives CASSSQTGPNTGELFF.

This sequence joins TRBV11-3 and TRBJ1-1; perhaps TRBD1 as D (5 bases). Trimming left V 6 bases short and J 1 base short, with 9 bases between. Germline V CDR1 and CDR2: SGHNT, YENEEA. The CDR3 runs to 13 residues. DNA of the CDR3: TGTGCCAGCAGTTACGGGGGGAACACTGAAGCTTTCTTT. It translates to CASSYGGNTEAFF.

CDR3 in DNA: TGTGCCAGCAGCTTAGTCGACAGGGAGACCCAGTACTTC. Residues: CASSLVDRETQYF. The chain has TRBV11-2 and TRBJ2-5; weak D call: TRBD1 (6 bases). The CDR3 runs 13 residues. V lost 1 base to trimming and J lost 5 bases, with 8 bases between them. Germline V gives CDR1 SGHAT, CDR2 FQNNGV. Complete variable domain (other parts from reference TRBV11-2 and TRBJ2-5): EAGVAQSPRYKIIEKRQSVAFWCNPISGHATLYWYQQILGQGPKLLIQFQNNGVVDDSQLPKDRFSAERLKGVDSTLKIQPAKLEDSAVYLCASSLVDRETQYFGPGTRLLVL.

The chain couples TRBV5-4 to TRBJ2-5; 9 bases agree with TRBD1. V dropped 5 bases and J dropped 2; count of bases not matched to a gene: 7. The CDR3 is made up of 15 amino acids. Germline V CDR1 and CDR2: SGHNT, YYREEE (reference sequence). CDR3 in amino acids: CASRRDRDLQETQYF. CDR3 sequence (DNA): TGTGCCAGCAGACGGGACAGGGATCTACAAGAGACCCAGTACTTC.

V gene TRBV2 combines with J gene TRBJ2-1; D is possibly TRBD1 (6 bases). The ends were cut back, 7 bases at V and 7 bases at J, with 8 bases in the middle. The CDR3 spans 11 residues. Per the germline V gene, CDR1 is SNHLY and CDR2 is FYNNEI. For the CDR3, the DNA is TGTGCCAGCACCAGGGGAAATGAGCAGTTCTTC. Translated, it gives CASTRGNEQFF. Looking up the rest from reference TRBV2 and TRBJ2-1 gives the full variable domain: EPEVTQTPSHQVTQMGQEVILRCVPISNHLYFYWYRQILGQKVEFLVSFYNNEISEKSEIFDDQFSVERPDGSNFTLKIRSTKLEDSAMYFCASTRGNEQFFGPGTRLTVL.

CDR3 sequence (DNA): TGCGCCAGCAGCTTGGGAGACAGGGGGGCTGAAAAACTGTTTTTT. Residues: CASSLGDRGAEKLFF. The J gene is TRBJ1-4, the V gene TRBV5-1; 9 bases align to TRBD1. This CDR3 comprises 15 residues. With 0 bases clipped from V and 7 bases from J, the junction kept 4 bases outside the gene matches. Germline V gives CDR1 SGHRS, CDR2 YFSETQ.

The chain links TRBV19 to TRBJ1-1; TRBD1 agrees at 7 bases. The CDR3 is 14 amino acids. Germline V gene data show CDR1 as LNHDA and CDR2 as SQIVND (reference sequence). V lost 3 bases and J lost 1; bases outside the gene matches: 2. The CDR3 DNA reads as TGTGCCAGTAGTATGGGACAGAGGAACACTGAAGCTTTCTTT. Translation gives CASSMGQRNTEAFF.

The chain recombines TRBV7-9 with TRBJ2-3, with TRBD1 identical over 9 bases. Trimming removed 5 bases from V and 2 bases from J; junction bases left unmatched: 8. The germline CDR1 and CDR2 sequences are SEHNR and FQNEAQ (reference sequence). CDR3 length: 16 residues. CDR3 coding DNA: TGTGCCAGCAGCAGCGGACAGGGGTCAGTCACAGATACGCAGTATTTT. Translated: CASSSGQGSVTDTQYF.

The V gene is TRBV19, the J gene TRBJ1-5; perhaps TRBD1 as D (6 bases). The ends were cut back, 5 bases at V and 1 base at J, with 15 bases in the middle. Germline V gene data show CDR1 as LNHDA and CDR2 as SQIVND (reference sequence). The CDR3 extends over 16 amino acids. This chain's CDR3 is CASSPILQGSNQPQHF. CDR3 DNA: TGTGCCAGTAGTCCCATCTTACAGGGCAGCAATCAGCCCCAGCATTTT.

The chain links TRBV7-2 to TRBJ2-3; 10 positions agree with TRBD1. Trimming removed 5 bases from V and 7 bases from J; junction bases left unmatched: 12. This CDR3 contains 16 residues. Germline V gene sequence: CDR1 SGHTA, CDR2 FQGNSA. The CDR3 loop is CASSPGTGVPGNTQYF. In DNA form, the CDR3 reads TGTGCCAGCAGCCCCGGGACAGGGGTTCCGGGCAATACGCAGTATTTT.

V and J are TRBV4-1 and TRBJ2-7, with D perhaps given as TRBD1 or TRBD2 (5 bases each). The V gene lost 3 bases and the J gene lost 0 bases, with 18 bases spanning the gap. This CDR3 spans 17 amino acids. In germline, CDR1 is MGHRA, CDR2 YSYEKL. The CDR3 spells CASSHISRDGLSYEQYF. CDR3 DNA: TGCGCCAGCAGCCACATCTCCCGGGACGGACTCTCCTACGAGCAGTACTTC.

The J gene is TRBJ1-6, the V gene TRBV23-1, with D perhaps matching TRBD1 (5 bases). TRBV23-1 is given ORF status, its function remaining uncertain. CDR3 length: 17 residues. The V gene lost 0 bases and the J gene lost 14 bases, with 23 bases spanning the gap. The CDR3 loop is CASSQSFGTRGRRALHF. CDR3 sequence (DNA): TGCGCCAGCAGTCAATCGTTCGGAACGAGGGGACGGCGCGCCCTCCACTTT.

The table lists this clone with a few counts. The CDR3 sequence is CASSVGGGSTDTQYF. CDR3 in DNA: TGTGCCAGCAGCGTAGGGGGGGGGAGCACAGATACGCAGTATTTT. The chain has TRBV2 and TRBJ2-3, with a possible D match to TRBD2 (7 bases). With 6 bases removed from V and 0 bases from J, the gap between germline ends came to 13 bases. Germline assignment: CDR1 SNHLY and CDR2 FYNNEI. The CDR3 consists of 15 residues. Drawing the rest from reference TRBV2 and TRBJ2-3, the complete variable domain is EPEVTQTPSHQVTQMGQEVILRCVPISNHLYFYWYRQILGQKVEFLVSFYNNEISEKSEIFDDQFSVERPDGSNFTLKIRSTKLEDSAMYFCASSVGGGSTDTQYFGPGTRLTVL.

This chain joins TRBV28 and TRBJ1-4; D gene uncertain. The CDR3 consists of 15 residues. V lost 1 base and J 0 bases, leaving 6 bases between the germline ends. In germline, CDR1 is MDHEN, CDR2 SYDVKM. In nucleotides, the CDR3 is TGTGCCAGCAGTTTATTGGTTGCAACTAATGAAAAACTGTTTTTT. This codes for CASSLLVATNEKLFF. Full variable domain (rest looked up from reference TRBV28 and TRBJ1-4): DVKVTQSSRYLVKRTGEKVFLECVQDMDHENMFWYRQDPGLGLRLIYFSYDVKMKEKGDIPEGYSVSREKKERFSLILESASTNQTSMYLCASSLLVATNEKLFFGSGTQLSVL.